Presented here are 26 T cell receptor beta chains from one specimen sequenced in a study of blood T cells in healthy people across ages. Next came a second PCR, run for roughly 6 to 11 cycles, which used a sample-barcoded 5' primer along with a J-beta primer mix. TCRdb reprocessed the 5' RACE reads via MiXCR and lists one record per CDR3 protein. Altogether around 900,000 distinct CDR3 sequences are present, roughly 51% being singletons, with the ten largest covering 20% to 25%. Sequencing used blood. These receptors were obtained from a woman aged 60-75 years in good health.

This clonotype was detected a few times. The chain recombines TRBV20-1 with TRBJ2-4; D possibly corresponds to TRBD2 (7 bases). The J call could be wrong; TRBJ2-7 is a better fit for the DNA end. The CDR3 totals 16 residues. Germline V gene sequence: CDR1 DFQATT, CDR2 SNEGSKA (reference sequence). CDR3 bases: TGCAGTGCTCAGAACTTCGGGGGAGGGGGGTTTGGCGAGCAGTACTTC. It yields the protein CSAQNFGGGGFGEQYF.

This clonotype has just a few counts. V gene TRBV15 combines with J gene TRBJ2-7; 8 bases map to TRBD2. With 5 bases clipped from V and 0 bases from J, the junction kept 6 bases outside the gene matches. Germline assignment: CDR1 LNHNV and CDR2 YYDKDF (reference sequence). CDR3 length: 15 amino acids. The CDR3 DNA follows: TGTGCCACCAGCGCCGGGGGGGGAGACTCCTACGAGCAGTACTTC. Protein: CATSAGGGDSYEQYF.

This clonotype was counted only a few times. The CDR3 bases are TGTGCCATCAGAGGAGTAGTCGACGAGCAGTACTTC. Amino acid sequence: CAIRGVVDEQYF. The chain couples TRBV10-3 to TRBJ2-5; no firm D call. The J call may be faulty, since TRBJ2-7 better matches the DNA end. This CDR3 region has 12 residues. Germline CDR1 and CDR2: ENHRY and SYGVKD.

Turning to this clonotype: One end of the junction fails to match germline, which may point to a read error. The genes are TRBV27 and TRBJ2-7, with 8 bases that match TRBD1. Germline V gene sequence: CDR1 MNHEY, CDR2 SMNVEV (reference sequence). CDR3 length: 12 residues. The DNA of the CDR3 is TGTACCAGCAGTCCTACAGGGGGCGAGCAGTACTTC. This sequence encodes CTSSPTGGEQYF.

CDR3 region: CSAIAGGHNEQFF. CDR3 sequence (DNA): TGCAGCGCGATAGCGGGAGGGCACAATGAGCAGTTCTTC. This rearrangement joins TRBV29-1 to TRBJ2-1, with TRBD2 matching 11 bases. The junction had 4 bases not matched to a gene; V was cut back by 7 bases and J by 5 bases. Per germline, CDR1 SQVTM and CDR2 ANQGSEA. The CDR3 consists of 13 residues.

The chain is built from TRBV3-1 and TRBJ1-5; 9 positions agree with TRBD1. Germline V CDR1 and CDR2: LGHDT, YNNKEL (reference sequence). V was clipped by 1 base and J by 2 bases; unmatched bases: 6. This CDR3 is built from 17 residues. For the CDR3, the DNA is TGTGCCAGCAGCCAAGGCCCGGGACAGGGAGGCAATCAGCCCCAGCATTTT. This gives the protein CASSQGPGQGGNQPQHF.

The gene calls are TRBV12-3 or TRBV12-4 and TRBJ2-7; 7 bases are a match to TRBD1. Trimming cost V 3 bases and J 1 base; bases outside gene matches: 6. This CDR3 has 15 amino acids. CDR3 sequence: CASSLSVGQSYEQYF. CDR3 DNA: TGTGCCAGCAGTTTGTCGGTGGGACAGTCCTACGAGCAGTACTTC.

The sample holds a few counts of this clonotype. The V and J genes are TRBV29-1 and TRBJ2-2; 14 bases align to TRBD2. The CDR3 is 14 amino acids. From germline, CDR1 is SQVTM and CDR2 ANQGSEA. Trimming cost V 7 bases and J 5 bases; bases outside gene matches: 3. The CDR3 sequence: CSGRLAGGTGELFF. The CDR3 DNA reads as TGCAGCGGCCGACTAGCGGGAGGGACCGGGGAGCTGTTTTTT.

The chain recombines TRBV4-3 with TRBJ2-3, with TRBD1 matching over 10 bases. Germline CDR1 is LGHNA and CDR2 is YSLEER. The CDR3 extends over 20 amino acids. The V gene end was trimmed by 3 bases and the J gene end by 0 bases; junction bases not matched to a gene: 15. CDR3 DNA: TGCGCCAGCAGCCAGCTCCGACAGGGGGCGGAACTCGCTAGCACAGATACGCAGTATTTT. Amino acids: CASSQLRQGAELASTDTQYF.

This clonotype has just a few counts. The chain joins TRBV20-1 to TRBJ2-7, with 8 bases fitting TRBD1. CDR3 length: 15 amino acids. The trim removed 0 bases at V and 4 bases at J, leaving 8 bases unmatched. CDR1 is DFQATT, CDR2 SNEGSKA, per germline (reference sequence). The CDR3 nucleotides are TGCAGTGCTAGAGATTGGCAGGACAGGGCGTACGAGCAGTACTTC. Translating gives CSARDWQDRAYEQYF.

The gene calls are TRBV4-1 and TRBJ1-2; D is ambiguous. The germline V gene has CDR1 MGHRA and CDR2 YSYEKL. The CDR3 consists of 16 residues. V lost 0 bases to trimming and J lost 1 base, with 12 bases between them. CDR3 DNA: TGCGCCAGCAGCCAAGACCATGGGTCTCTTAACTATGGCTACACCTTC. The encoded protein is CASSQDHGSLNYGYTF.

This clonotype was counted ten times or more. The V and J genes are TRBV29-1 and TRBJ2-3; maybe TRBD2 (6 bases). Trimming took 5 bases from V and 0 from J, leaving 12 bases between them. The V gene's germline CDR1 is SQVTM and CDR2 ANQGSEA. The CDR3 consists of 14 residues. DNA of the CDR3: TGCAGCGTTCTACGGGAGCTCAGCACAGATACGCAGTATTTT. This translates into CSVLRELSTDTQYF.

This sequence joins TRBV19 and TRBJ2-7, with D perhaps matching TRBD1 (6 bases). The CDR3 is 14 amino acids. Germline values: CDR1 LNHDA, CDR2 SQIVND (reference sequence). Deletions cut 3 bases from V and 6 bases from J, with 15 bases between. The CDR3 coding sequence is TGTGCCAGTAGTATTCGGGGACAATCGATCGAGCAGTACTTC. This gives the protein CASSIRGQSIEQYF.

This chain uses TRBV24-1 with TRBJ2-3, with unresolved D. V lost 3 bases and J 3 bases, leaving 12 bases between the germline ends. CDR1 is KGHDR and CDR2 is SFDVKD in the germline V gene. This CDR3 contains 15 residues. The CDR3 reads CATSDLPGGTDTQYF. The DNA of the CDR3 is TGTGCCACCAGTGATCTCCCTGGTGGGACAGATACGCAGTATTTT.

This clonotype was counted ten times or more. The chain has TRBV18 and TRBJ2-7; 13 bases are a match to TRBD2. The germline V gene has CDR1 KGHSH and CDR2 LQKENI. This CDR3 region has 16 residues. With V trimmed by 0 bases and J by 5 bases, 4 bases remained unmatched. The CDR3 region has the DNA TGTGCCAGCTCACCACCGACTAGCGGGAGGATCCACGAGCAGTACTTC. As protein: CASSPPTSGRIHEQYF.

The chain recombines TRBV3-1 with TRBJ1-6; maybe TRBD1 (5 bases). Germline-derived CDR1 and CDR2 are LGHDT and YNNKEL (reference sequence). CDR3 length: 17 amino acids. Deletions cut 4 bases from V and 2 bases from J, with 15 bases between. The DNA for the CDR3 is TGTGCCAGCAGCCCCTTGCTTGGGGCTACCTATAATTCACCCCTCCACTTT. Protein product: CASSPLLGATYNSPLHF. Complete variable domain (other parts from reference TRBV3-1 and TRBJ1-6): DTAVSQTPKYLVTQMGNDKSIKCEQNLGHDTMYWYKQDSKKFLKIMFSYNNKELIINETVPNRFSPKSPDKAHLNLHINSLELGDSAVYFCASSPLLGATYNSPLHFGNGTRLTVT.

The chain joins TRBV27 to TRBJ2-7, with D possibly TRBD1 on 5 matching bases. Germline CDR1 is MNHEY and CDR2 is SMNVEV (reference sequence). V shed 4 bases and J shed 2 bases, with 15 bases lying between them. The CDR3 length is 15 residues. For the CDR3, the DNA is TGTGCCAGCAGTTCCGCCCCCTCGACAGCCTACGAGCAGTACTTC. Translation: CASSSAPSTAYEQYF.

The J gene is TRBJ1-4, the V gene TRBV28, with unresolved D. Per the germline V gene, CDR1 is MDHEN and CDR2 is SYDVKM. The V and J ends lost 7 bases and 11 bases respectively, with 26 bases between them. CDR3 length equals 16 residues. The CDR3 is CASKGDRLNLMGKLFF. The CDR3 nucleotides read TGTGCCAGCAAAGGAGACCGGCTCAACCTGATGGGGAAACTGTTTTTT.

The genes are TRBV20-1 and TRBJ2-1; the match to TRBD2 covers 7 bases. With the DNA end fitting TRBJ2-7 better, the J assignment may be wrong. The length of the CDR3 is 17 residues. Germline V gene lookup returns CDR1 DFQATT and CDR2 SNEGSKA (reference sequence). For the CDR3, the DNA is TGCAGTACTACGGGTTTGCGGCTAGCGGTCTCCTACAATGAGCAGTACTTC. This gives the protein CSTTGLRLAVSYNEQYF.

The CDR3 coding sequence is TGTGCCAGCAGCGTAGGAGGGCAGGCTGGTGTGCAGTACTTC. Its translation: CASSVGGQAGVQYF. The V call is TRBV9, the J call TRBJ2-5; D possibly corresponds to TRBD2 (5 bases). Trimming stripped 0 bases from V and 11 bases from J, with 17 bases between. The CDR3 runs 14 residues. The germline V gene encodes CDR1 SGDLS and CDR2 YYNGEE.

This clonotype was observed a handful of times. This chain links TRBV10-3 with TRBJ1-2; the D is unclear. Germline values: CDR1 ENHRY, CDR2 SYGVKD. This CDR3 comprises 14 residues. Deletions cut 0 bases from V and 4 bases from J, with 9 bases between. CDR3 DNA sequence: TGTGCCATCAGTGAGTCGGGAGGCCGCTATGGCTACACCTTC. This codes for CAISESGGRYGYTF.

V and J are TRBV12-3 or TRBV12-4 and TRBJ1-5; 10 bases map to TRBD1. The CDR3 is 16 residues long. The trim removed 6 bases at V and 7 bases at J, leaving 12 bases unmatched. In DNA, the CDR3 is TGTGCCAGCAGGTGGGAAGACAGGGGGCTGGGGCAGCCCCAGCATTTT. Translated, it gives CASRWEDRGLGQPQHF.

This clonotype came up a few times. The V and J genes are TRBV6-1 and TRBJ2-3, with TRBD2 identical over 7 bases. CDR3 length: 15 residues. Germline V gives CDR1 MNHNS, CDR2 SASEGT. V shed 1 base, J shed 6 bases, and the junction held 7 bases outside the gene matches. The CDR3 bases are TGTGCCAGCAGTGAAGGGGCGGGAGAGGTCGATACGCAGTATTTT. Its protein is CASSEGAGEVDTQYF.

J is TRBJ1-1 and V is TRBV10-3; tentatively, D is TRBD1 (6 bases). CDR1 and CDR2 (germline): ENHRY, SYGVKD. The V and J ends lost 6 bases and 0 bases respectively, with 8 bases between them. This CDR3 has 13 amino acids. CDR3 DNA sequence: TGTGCCATCAGGGGACACCTGAACACTGAAGCTTTCTTT. It is translated as CAIRGHLNTEAFF.

DNA for the CDR3: TGTGCCAGCAGCCAAGCGGCGGGAGGGTCACTCCGGCATGAGCAGTTCTTC. The encoded protein is CASSQAAGGSLRHEQFF. The chain carries TRBV14 and TRBJ2-1; the match to TRBD2 covers 9 bases. Germline-derived CDR1 and CDR2 are SGHDN and FVKESK. With 1 base clipped from V and 8 bases from J, the junction kept 12 bases outside the gene matches. The CDR3 loop spans 17 amino acids.

The chain recombines TRBV20-1 with TRBJ2-1; no clear D. V was clipped by 3 bases and J by 2 bases, with 17 bases between them. Germline CDR1 reads DFQATT; CDR2 reads SNEGSKA (reference sequence). CDR3 length: 16 residues. In nucleotides, the CDR3 is TGCAGTGCTAGTCCCGCTACGAGGAGCACCTACAATGAGCAGTTCTTC. Its protein product is CSASPATRSTYNEQFF.